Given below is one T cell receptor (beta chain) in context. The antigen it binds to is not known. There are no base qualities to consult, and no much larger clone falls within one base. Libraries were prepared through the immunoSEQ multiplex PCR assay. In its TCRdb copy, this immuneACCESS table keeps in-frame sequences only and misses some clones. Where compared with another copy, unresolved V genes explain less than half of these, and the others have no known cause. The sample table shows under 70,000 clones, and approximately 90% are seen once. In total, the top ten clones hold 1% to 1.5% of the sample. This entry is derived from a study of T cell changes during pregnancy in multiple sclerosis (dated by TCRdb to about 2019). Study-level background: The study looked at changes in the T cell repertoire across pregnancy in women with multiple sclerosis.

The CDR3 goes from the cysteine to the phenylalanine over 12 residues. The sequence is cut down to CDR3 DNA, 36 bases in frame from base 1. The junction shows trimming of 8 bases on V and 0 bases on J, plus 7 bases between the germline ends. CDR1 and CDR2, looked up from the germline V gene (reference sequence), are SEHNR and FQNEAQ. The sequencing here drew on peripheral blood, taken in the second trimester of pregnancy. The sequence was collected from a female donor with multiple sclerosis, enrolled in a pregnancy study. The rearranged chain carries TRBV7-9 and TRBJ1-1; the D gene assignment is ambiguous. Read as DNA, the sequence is TGTGCCAGCTCGACACTGAACACTGAAGCTTTCTTT. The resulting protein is CASSTLNTEAFF.